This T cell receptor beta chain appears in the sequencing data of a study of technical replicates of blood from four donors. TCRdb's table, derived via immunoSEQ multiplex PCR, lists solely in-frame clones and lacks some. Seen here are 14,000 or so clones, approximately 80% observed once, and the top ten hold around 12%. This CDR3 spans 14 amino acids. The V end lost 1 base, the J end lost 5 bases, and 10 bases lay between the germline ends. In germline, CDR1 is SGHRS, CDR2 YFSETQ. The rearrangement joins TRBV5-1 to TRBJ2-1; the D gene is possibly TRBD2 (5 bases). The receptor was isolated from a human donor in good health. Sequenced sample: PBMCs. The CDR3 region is CASSLTSSNNEQFF. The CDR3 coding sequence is TGCGCCAGCAGCTTGACTAGTTCAAACAATGAGCAGTTCTTC.